Presented here are 29 T cell receptor beta chains from one specimen sequenced in a study of monozygotic twins with inflammatory bowel disease. Each CDR3 protein gets one entry in TCRdb, which reprocessed the 5' RACE reads and gives no DNA. The repertoire shows 300,000 to 400,000 distinct CDR3 sequences; the top ten hold about 2.5%. Material for sequencing was blood. Source of these receptors: a human donor with ulcerative colitis or Crohn's disease, or a healthy co-twin of an affected twin (not recorded which).

The chain carries TRBV9 and TRBJ2-3; TCRdb's D gene call, TRBD2, goes unchecked for lack of DNA. Germline V lookup: CDR1 SGDLS, CDR2 YYNGEE. The CDR3 is made up of 17 amino acids. CDR3 sequence reads: CASSPQRGGTFTDTQYF.

This chain uses TRBV4-1 with TRBJ2-3; TCRdb proposes TRBD1, but this gene call is untestable without DNA. Germline loops: CDR1 MGHRA, CDR2 YSYEKL. The CDR3 covers 15 residues. The CDR3 loop reads CASSIRDRASDTQYF.

The V gene is TRBV4-1, the J gene TRBJ2-4; TCRdb outputs TRBD1, but without DNA this stays unchecked. The CDR3 covers 14 residues. Germline CDR1 MGHRA, CDR2 YSYEKL. The CDR3 reads CASSQEGQGYIQYF.

The chain is built from TRBV7-2 and TRBJ2-7; TCRdb selects TRBD1, and the lack of DNA leaves this call unchecked. CDR1 and CDR2 from the germline V gene are SGHTA and FQGNSA. The CDR3 runs 15 residues. CDR3 amino acids: CASSLGGQSLYEQYF. Complete variable domain (other parts from reference TRBV7-2 and TRBJ2-7): GAGVSQSPSNKVTEKGKDVELRCDPISGHTALYWYRQSLGQGLEFLIYFQGNSAPDKSGLPSDRFSAERTGGSVSTLTIQRTQQEDSAVYLCASSLGGQSLYEQYFGPGTRLTVT.

The chain uses TRBV4-1 and TRBJ1-5; as DNA is missing, the TRBD1 call by TCRdb cannot be tested. Germline V gene data show CDR1 as MGHRA and CDR2 as YSYEKL. The CDR3 runs to 15 residues. This CDR3 is CASSPTGLSNQPQHF.

The chain has TRBV4-3 and TRBJ2-2; without DNA, the TCRdb call of TRBD2 cannot be checked. Germline loops: CDR1 LGHNA, CDR2 YSLEER. The CDR3 length is 18 residues. This CDR3 reads CASSQDRGWRGGTGELFF.

J is TRBJ2-6 and V is TRBV27. The length of the CDR3 is 17 residues. Germline CDR1 and CDR2: MNHEY and SMNVEV (reference sequence). The CDR3 is CASSLDARASGANVLTF.

This chain uses TRBV5-1 with TRBJ2-1; TCRdb's D call, TRBD2, is unchecked because there is no DNA. The CDR3 runs to 22 residues. CDR1 and CDR2 (germline): SGHRS, YFSETQ. The CDR3 protein is CASSLGKDLGALLAGGPNEQFF.

The V call is TRBV4-1, the J call TRBJ1-5; the TRBD1 assignment by TCRdb is unverifiable without DNA. This CDR3 has 16 residues. The germline CDR1 and CDR2 sequences are MGHRA and YSYEKL. The CDR3 region is CASSQDLGTFLSPQHF.

The CDR3 reads CASTLDRHQPQHF. The chain recombines TRBV6-2 or TRBV6-3 with TRBJ1-5; TCRdb designates TRBD1, a call that cannot be tested without DNA. Germline V gene data show CDR1 as MNHEY and CDR2 as SVGEGT. The CDR3 spans 13 residues.

The rearrangement uses TRBV12-3 or TRBV12-4 and TRBJ2-3; TCRdb returns TRBD1, unconfirmable since there is no DNA. There are 13 residues in the CDR3. CDR3 loop: CASSPPWGDTQYF.

V usage is TRBV27 and J usage is TRBJ1-6; TCRdb calls TRBD1, which cannot be checked without DNA. The CDR3 sequence is 15 residues long. Germline CDR1 and CDR2: MNHEY and SMNVEV (reference sequence). CDR3 residues: CASSSPTGLNSPLHF.

This sequence joins TRBV5-1 and TRBJ1-1. Per the germline V gene, CDR1 is SGHRS and CDR2 is YFSETQ. This CDR3 has 13 amino acids. CDR3 amino acids: CASSLRGTTEAFF.

The V gene is TRBV11-2, the J gene TRBJ2-2; TCRdb's D call of TRBD2 is untestable without DNA. Germline values: CDR1 SGHAT, CDR2 FQNNGV. CDR3 size: 18 residues. CDR3 protein: CASSPFGLAGRDTGELFF.

The chain employs TRBV6-5 and TRBJ1-2; TCRdb's D call of TRBD1 is untestable without DNA. CDR1 and CDR2 (germline): MNHEY, SVGAGI. This CDR3 contains 16 residues. CDR3 protein: CASSYSLGGAGYGYTF.

The rearrangement uses TRBV10-2 and TRBJ1-6; TCRdb gives TRBD1 as the D gene, but with no DNA this cannot be confirmed. Germline lookup yields CDR1 WSHSY and CDR2 SAAADI. This CDR3 is 16 amino acids long. The CDR3 sequence: CASSTQGALQNSPLHF.

The V call is TRBV4-1, the J call TRBJ2-1; the TRBD1 assignment by TCRdb is unverifiable without DNA. The V gene's germline CDR1 is MGHRA and CDR2 YSYEKL. The length of the CDR3 is 16 residues. The CDR3 is CASSQDGRGLNNEQFF.

V is TRBV20-1 and J is TRBJ2-7. This CDR3 is built from 15 residues. Looked up from germline, CDR1 is DFQATT and CDR2 is SNEGSKA (reference sequence). CDR3 sequence reads: CSARVPDSGGYEQYF.

The chain is built from TRBV20-1 and TRBJ1-1; the D call from TCRdb, TRBD1, cannot be confirmed without DNA. In germline, CDR1 is DFQATT, CDR2 SNEGSKA (reference sequence). CDR3 length equals 13 residues. Here the CDR3 reads CSAAGGGAGRAFF.

The chain employs TRBV29-1 and TRBJ2-1; as DNA is missing, the TRBD2 call by TCRdb cannot be tested. Germline V gene data show CDR1 as SQVTM and CDR2 as ANQGSEA. The CDR3 spans 15 residues. The CDR3 loop is CSFAPSGGAGEEQFF.

The rearrangement links TRBV7-9 to TRBJ2-7; TCRdb proposes TRBD1, but this gene call is untestable without DNA. The CDR3 contains 14 residues. Germline-derived CDR1 and CDR2 are SEHNR and FQNEAQ (reference sequence). CDR3 in amino acids: CASSTTGGANEQYF.

The rearrangement links TRBV9 to TRBJ2-1. This CDR3 comprises 14 residues. Germline CDR1 is SGDLS and CDR2 is YYNGEE. CDR3 residues: CASSVGQLHNEQFF.

The chain links TRBV7-2 to TRBJ1-6; TCRdb names TRBD1, which stays unverified in the absence of DNA. CDR3 length equals 14 residues. CDR1 is SGHTA and CDR2 is FQGNSA in the germline V gene. CDR3 in amino acids: CASSAEPGNSPLHF.

The rearrangement uses TRBV12-3 or TRBV12-4 and TRBJ2-3; TCRdb picks TRBD2, but there is no DNA to check that call. The CDR3 loop spans 15 amino acids. CDR3 amino acids: CASNQLAEFTDTQYF.

The CDR3 loop reads CATSAPQTYEQYF. The V gene is TRBV24-1, the J gene TRBJ2-7; TCRdb names TRBD1, which stays unverified in the absence of DNA. The CDR3 sequence is 13 residues long. The germline gives CDR1 KGHDR, CDR2 SFDVKD.

This chain uses TRBV6-2 or TRBV6-3 with TRBJ2-2; TCRdb designates TRBD1, a call that cannot be tested without DNA. The CDR3 contains 17 residues. The germline V gene encodes CDR1 MNHEY and CDR2 SVGEGT. The CDR3 here is CASTPRSRDSFTGELFF.

The chain is built from TRBV6-2 or TRBV6-3 and TRBJ1-1. The CDR3 length is 12 residues. Germline CDR1 reads MNHEY; CDR2 reads SVGEGT. The CDR3 sequence: CASSYILTEAFF.

This chain links TRBV12-3 or TRBV12-4 with TRBJ2-7; the TRBD1 assignment by TCRdb is unverifiable without DNA. The CDR3 covers 14 residues. The CDR3 region is CASSHPGGTYEQYF.

The chain's CDR3 is CASRLGSGGLIDEQFF. V is TRBV12-2 and J is TRBJ2-1. TRBV12-2 is recorded as a pseudogene. This CDR3 has 16 amino acids.